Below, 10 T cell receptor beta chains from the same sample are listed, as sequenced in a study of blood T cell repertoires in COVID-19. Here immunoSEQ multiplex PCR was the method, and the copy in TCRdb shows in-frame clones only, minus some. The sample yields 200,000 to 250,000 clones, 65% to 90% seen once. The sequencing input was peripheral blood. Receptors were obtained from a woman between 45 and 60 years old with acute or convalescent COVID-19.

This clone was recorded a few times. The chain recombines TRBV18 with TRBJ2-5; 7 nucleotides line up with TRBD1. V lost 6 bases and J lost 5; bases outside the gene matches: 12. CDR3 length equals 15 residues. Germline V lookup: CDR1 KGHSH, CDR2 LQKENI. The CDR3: CASSPSGTAGETQYF. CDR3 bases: TGTGCCAGCTCCCCCTCTGGGACAGCTGGCGAGACCCAGTACTTC.

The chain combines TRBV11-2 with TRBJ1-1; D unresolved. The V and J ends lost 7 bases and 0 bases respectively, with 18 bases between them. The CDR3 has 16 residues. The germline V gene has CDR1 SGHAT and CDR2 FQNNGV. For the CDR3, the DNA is TGTGCCAGCACCTTGGAGGGTGGGGTCATGAACACTGAAGCTTTCTTT. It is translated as CASTLEGGVMNTEAFF.

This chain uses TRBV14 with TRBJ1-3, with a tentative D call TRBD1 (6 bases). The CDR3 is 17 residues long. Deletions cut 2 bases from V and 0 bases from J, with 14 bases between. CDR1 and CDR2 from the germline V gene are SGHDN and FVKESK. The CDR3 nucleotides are TGTGCCAGCAGCCAATGGGGGCGTGCGAGCTCTGGAAACACCATATATTTT. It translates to CASSQWGRASSGNTIYF. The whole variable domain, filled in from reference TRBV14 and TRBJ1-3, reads EAGVTQFPSHSVIEKGQTVTLRCDPISGHDNLYWYRRVMGKEIKFLLHFVKESKQDESGMPNNRFLAERTGGTYSTLKVQPAELEDSGVYFCASSQWGRASSGNTIYFGEGSWLTVV.

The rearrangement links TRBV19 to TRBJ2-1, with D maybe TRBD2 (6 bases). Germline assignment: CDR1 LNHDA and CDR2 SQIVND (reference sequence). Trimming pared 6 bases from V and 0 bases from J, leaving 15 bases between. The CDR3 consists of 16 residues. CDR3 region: CASRNRDSSSYNEQFF. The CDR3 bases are TGTGCCAGTAGAAACCGGGACTCCAGCTCCTACAATGAGCAGTTCTTC.

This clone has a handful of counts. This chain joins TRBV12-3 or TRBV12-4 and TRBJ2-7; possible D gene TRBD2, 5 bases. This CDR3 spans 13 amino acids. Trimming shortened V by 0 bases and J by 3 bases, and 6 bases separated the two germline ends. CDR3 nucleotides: TGTGCCAGCAGTTTAGCGGGAGACTACGAGCAGTACTTC. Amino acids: CASSLAGDYEQYF.

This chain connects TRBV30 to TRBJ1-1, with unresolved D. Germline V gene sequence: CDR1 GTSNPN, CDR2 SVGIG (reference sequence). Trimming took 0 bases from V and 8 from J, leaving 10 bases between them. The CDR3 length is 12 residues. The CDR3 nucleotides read TGTGCCTGGAGTGTTGGGAGGGCCGAAGCTTTCTTT. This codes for CAWSVGRAEAFF.

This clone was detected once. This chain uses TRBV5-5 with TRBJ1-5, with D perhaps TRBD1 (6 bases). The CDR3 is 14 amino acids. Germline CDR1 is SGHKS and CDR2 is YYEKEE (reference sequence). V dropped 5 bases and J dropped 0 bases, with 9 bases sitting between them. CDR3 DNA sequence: TGTGCCAGCAGGCAGGGGTCTAGCAATCAGCCCCAGCATTTT. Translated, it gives CASRQGSSNQPQHF.

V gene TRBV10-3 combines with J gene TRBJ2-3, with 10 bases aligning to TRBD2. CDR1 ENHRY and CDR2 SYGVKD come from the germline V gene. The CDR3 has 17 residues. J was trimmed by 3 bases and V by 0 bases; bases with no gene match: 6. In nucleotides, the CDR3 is TGTGCCATCAGTGAGTCGCTGGCTAGCGGGAGTACAGATACGCAGTATTTT. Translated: CAISESLASGSTDTQYF.

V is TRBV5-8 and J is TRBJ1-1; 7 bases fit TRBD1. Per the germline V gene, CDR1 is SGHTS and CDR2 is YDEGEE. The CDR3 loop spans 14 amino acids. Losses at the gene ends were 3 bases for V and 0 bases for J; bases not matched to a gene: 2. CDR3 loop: CASSSQGLNTEAFF. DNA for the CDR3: TGTGCCAGCAGCTCACAGGGGCTGAACACTGAAGCTTTCTTT.

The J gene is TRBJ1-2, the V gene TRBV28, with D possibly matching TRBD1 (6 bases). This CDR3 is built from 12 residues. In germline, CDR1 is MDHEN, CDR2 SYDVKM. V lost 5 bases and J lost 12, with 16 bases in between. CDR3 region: CASSEPNREHTF. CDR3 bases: TGTGCCAGCAGTGAACCCAACAGGGAACACACCTTC.